These 8 T cell receptor beta chains were all obtained from the same sample, sequenced in a study of post-analysis software for immune sequencing data. TCR beta cDNA libraries included unique molecular identifiers. Each CDR3 protein is one row after TCRdb ran MiXCR on the PCR reads. The sample yields fewer than 550,000 distinct CDR3 sequences, roughly 34% seen once. Findings and limits, study-wide: Relative to controls, patients had roughly five TRBV segments at higher frequency, with TRBV5-6, TRBV5-1 and TRBV20-1 among these.

These receptors' targets are unknown. Sequenced input: blood. These receptors originate from a girl between 2 and 17 years old with multiple sclerosis.

This clonotype was recorded at least ten times. V usage is TRBV20-1 and J usage is TRBJ2-1; no definite D call. The CDR3 spans 15 residues. Looked up from germline, CDR1 is DFQATT and CDR2 is SNEGSKA (reference sequence). Trimming pared 0 bases from V and 6 bases from J, leaving 15 bases between. CDR3 sequence reads: CSARDRQSTTNEQFF. The CDR3 DNA is TGCAGTGCTAGAGATCGGCAGTCTACTACCAATGAGCAGTTCTTC.

Only a few counts were recorded for this clonotype. The V and J genes are TRBV6-2 or TRBV6-3 and TRBJ2-5; no reliable D call. This CDR3 has 12 amino acids. The germline V gene encodes CDR1 MNHEY and CDR2 SVGEGT. The germline V and J ends were trimmed by 2 bases and 5 bases, with 6 bases remaining between them. The CDR3 region is CASSYRRETQYF. Written as DNA, the CDR3 is TGTGCCAGCAGTTACCGTCGGGAGACCCAGTACTTC.

The chain uses TRBV7-2 and TRBJ1-2; 8 bases line up with TRBD1. CDR3 size: 16 residues. The V gene end was trimmed by 5 bases and the J gene end by 8 bases; junction bases not matched to a gene: 16. Per germline, CDR1 SGHTA and CDR2 FQGNSA. This chain's CDR3 is CASSKGLGTGRGGYTF. In DNA, the CDR3 is TGTGCCAGCAGCAAAGGCTTAGGGACAGGAAGGGGAGGCTACACCTTC.

DNA of the CDR3: TGTGCCAGCTCAGGAGAGGGCCAAGAGACCCAGTACTTC. As protein: CASSGEGQETQYF. The J gene is TRBJ2-5, the V gene TRBV18, with a weak D call TRBD2 (5 bases). Deletions cut 5 bases from V and 1 base from J, with 8 bases between. The CDR3 is made up of 13 amino acids. Per the germline V gene, CDR1 is KGHSH and CDR2 is LQKENI.

The chain links TRBV6-6 to TRBJ2-1; D tentatively fits TRBD1 or TRBD2 (6 bases each). This CDR3 contains 15 residues. Trimming removed 6 bases at V and 2 bases at J, with 14 bases between. Germline-derived CDR1 and CDR2 are MNHNY and SVGAGI (reference sequence). The CDR3 is CASRGSGGTYNEQFF. CDR3 nucleotide sequence: TGTGCCAGCAGGGGCTCCGGGGGCACCTACAATGAGCAGTTCTTC.

The V call is TRBV12-3 or TRBV12-4, the J call TRBJ2-1, with D perhaps matching TRBD2 (7 bases). There are 13 residues in the CDR3. With 3 bases removed from V and 9 bases from J, the gap between germline ends came to 12 bases. This CDR3 is CASSFRGASEQFF. The CDR3 DNA reads as TGTGCCAGCAGTTTTCGGGGGGCGTCTGAGCAGTTCTTC.

The chain couples TRBV28 to TRBJ1-5; 11 bases match TRBD1. Trimming cost V 5 bases and J 5 bases; bases outside gene matches: 5. Germline V gene lookup returns CDR1 MDHEN and CDR2 SYDVKM. CDR3 size: 15 residues. As DNA, the CDR3 is TGTGCCAGCAGTGCACCGGGACAGGGGGATCAGCCCCAGCATTTT. Its protein product is CASSAPGQGDQPQHF.

V gene TRBV5-1 combines with J gene TRBJ1-1; perhaps TRBD1 as D (6 bases). In germline, CDR1 is SGHRS, CDR2 YFSETQ. Trimming left V 4 bases short and J 8 bases short, with 18 bases between. The CDR3 runs 14 residues. The CDR3 loop is CASSPETGPSEAFF. CDR3 sequence (DNA): TGCGCCAGCAGCCCCGAAACAGGGCCGTCCGAAGCTTTCTTT.